This T cell receptor (beta chain) appears in the sequencing data of a study of response to subunit inactivated influenza vaccine. Study-wide results and caveats: The authors suggested that every seasonal influenza vaccination recruits few new T cells.

This clonotype was counted only a few times. Its antigen is not identified. TCRdb independently ran MiXCR on the RT-PCR reads; one entry per CDR3 protein. The table has approximately 520,000 distinct CDR3 sequences, 25% seen once. The CDR3 has 13 amino acids. Germline values: CDR1 DFQATT, CDR2 SNEGSKA (reference sequence). Losses at the gene ends were 7 bases for V and 0 bases for J; bases not matched to a gene: 3. The receptor's source is a middle-aged man who received an inactivated influenza vaccine. Specimen: CD4+ T cells sorted from PBMCs, collected less than 6 days after vaccination. The chain employs TRBV20-1 and TRBJ2-3; 8 bases agree with TRBD2. CDR3 region: CSVGGVSTDTQYF. For the CDR3, the DNA is TGCAGTGTCGGGGGGGTCAGCACAGATACGCAGTATTTT.